This T cell receptor (beta chain) was identified in a study of beta chain features in type 1 diabetes. Study information: Age, gender and cell yields were alike across patients and healthy donors. Taken together, all samples contributed 95 million to 110 million examined sorted cells. Study-level results: Naive, central memory and Treg TCRB repertoires appeared more alike in patients than in healthy donors.

A CD45RO/CCR7/CD25/CD127/CD95/CD27 panel sorted naive, central memory, regulatory and stem cell-like memory CD4+ cells. Worth noting for this clone: Its target is unknown.

Every bit of the isolated RNA underwent reverse transcription, so sequencing read expressed TCRB transcripts. TCRdb keeps only in-frame clones here, not all; method: immunoSEQ multiplex PCR. In the table there are approximately 200,000 clones, roughly 9.6% of which are singletons. Germline CDR1 is MGHRA and CDR2 is YSYEKL. V was pared by 3 bases and J by 5 bases, with 2 bases of the junction left unmatched. The CDR3 covers 13 residues. Material: naive CD4+ T cells from blood. The rearrangement uses TRBV4-1 and TRBJ1-2, with 8 bases lining up with TRBD1. The clonotype comes from a woman aged 18-30 years in good health. The CDR3 bases are TGCGCCAGCAGCCAGGGGGACAGGTATGGCTACACCTTC. Translation: CASSQGDRYGYTF.